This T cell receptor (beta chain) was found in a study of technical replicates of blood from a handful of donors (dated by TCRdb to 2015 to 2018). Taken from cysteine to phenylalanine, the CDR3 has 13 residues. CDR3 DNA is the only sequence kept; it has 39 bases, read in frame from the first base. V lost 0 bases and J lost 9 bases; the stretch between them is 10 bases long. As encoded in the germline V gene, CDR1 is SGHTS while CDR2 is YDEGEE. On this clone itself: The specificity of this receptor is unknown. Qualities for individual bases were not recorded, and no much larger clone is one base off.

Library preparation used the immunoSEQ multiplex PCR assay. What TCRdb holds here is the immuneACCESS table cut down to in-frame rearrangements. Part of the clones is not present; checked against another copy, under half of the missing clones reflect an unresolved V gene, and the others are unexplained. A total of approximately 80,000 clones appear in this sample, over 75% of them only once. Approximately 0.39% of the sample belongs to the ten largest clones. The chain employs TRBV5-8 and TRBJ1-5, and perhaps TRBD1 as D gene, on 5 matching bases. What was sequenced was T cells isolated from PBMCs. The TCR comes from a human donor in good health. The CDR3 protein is CASSLGGRRPQHF. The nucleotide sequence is TGTGCCAGCAGCTTGGGGGGGAGGCGGCCCCAGCATTTT. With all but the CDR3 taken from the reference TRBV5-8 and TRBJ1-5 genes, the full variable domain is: EAGVTQSPTHLIKTRGQQATLRCSPISGHTSVYWYQQALGLGLQFLLWYDEGEERNRGNFPPRFSGRQFPNYSSELNVNALELEDSALYLCASSLGGRRPQHFGDGTRLSIL.